The clone carrying this T cell receptor (beta chain) came up once. In the original workflow: From reference gene primer amplification, estimates of nucleated cell counts were derived. Assay: immunoSEQ multiplex PCR; the TCRdb copy retains only in-frame clones and omits some. V, J and clone size are those of that table, while D and trimming were read from the DNA. The table includes about 200,000 clones, 89% detected once. Germline CDR1 and CDR2: LNHDA and SQIVND (reference sequence). CDR3 size: 10 residues. Trimming removed 9 bases at V and 7 bases at J, with 6 bases between. This specimen comes from a study of blood T cell repertoires in COVID-19. In the study overall: T cells, B-cell-depleted T cells, or PBMCs provided the cDNA or gDNA that served as material.

Recruitment covered about two dozen US areas and drew participants whose ages spanned roughly 18 to 90 years. Cohort allocation depended upon clinical history that participants reported. Material: PBMCs or T cells enriched from blood (not recorded which). The genes are TRBV19 and TRBJ1-4, with D hard to call. The sequence was obtained from a woman aged 25-40 years with acute COVID-19. CDR3 protein: CASLGEKLFF. In DNA form, the CDR3 reads TGTGCCAGCCTCGGTGAAAAACTGTTTTTT.